This TCR beta chain was sequenced in a study of T cells in Graves' hyperthyroidism and ophthalmopathy. This clonotype was seen a handful of times. Germline values: CDR1 MNHNS, CDR2 SASEGT. The CDR3 runs 14 residues. Unmatched junction bases numbered 5, after V lost 5 bases and J lost 7 bases. Amplification of TCR beta CDR3 regions used RNA as the template. TCR CDR3 underwent first-round RT-PCR with the HTBI primer set. Using its own MiXCR run on the multiplex PCR reads, TCRdb lists one record per CDR3 protein. The repertoire has hundreds of thousands of distinct CDR3 sequences, about 15% of them found once; the top ten carry about 12%.

This clonotype was sampled from a man between 18 and 35 years old with Graves' ophthalmopathy. The chain recombines TRBV6-1 with TRBJ1-5; 10 nucleotides agree with TRBD1. The sequenced sample was blood. The CDR3 protein is CASSPGQGFQPQHF. As DNA, the CDR3 is TGTGCCAGCAGTCCGGGACAGGGGTTCCAGCCCCAGCATTTT.